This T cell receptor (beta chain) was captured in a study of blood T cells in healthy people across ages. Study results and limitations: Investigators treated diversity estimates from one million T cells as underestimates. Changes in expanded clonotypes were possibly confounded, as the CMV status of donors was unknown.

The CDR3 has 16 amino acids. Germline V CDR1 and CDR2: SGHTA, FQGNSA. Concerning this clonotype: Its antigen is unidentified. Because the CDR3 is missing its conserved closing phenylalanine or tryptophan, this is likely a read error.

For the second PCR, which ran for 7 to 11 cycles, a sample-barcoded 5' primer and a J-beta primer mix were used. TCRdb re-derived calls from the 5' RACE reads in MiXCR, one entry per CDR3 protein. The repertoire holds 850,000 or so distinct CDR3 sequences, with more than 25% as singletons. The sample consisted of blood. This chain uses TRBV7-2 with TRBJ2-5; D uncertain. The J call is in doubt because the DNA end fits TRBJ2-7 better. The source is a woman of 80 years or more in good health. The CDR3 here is CVSSSTGLSLGSEQYL. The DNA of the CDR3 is TGTGTCAGCAGCTCTACCGGGCTTTCCCTGGGCTCCGAGCAGTACCTC.